This is a list of T cell receptor beta chains from one sample in a study of molecular identifiers for immune sequencing clone quantification. TCRdb recomputed calls from the PCR reads with MiXCR, one row per CDR3 protein. This table holds some 650,000 distinct CDR3 sequences, 15% to 20% found once. The sample was naive CD8+ T cells from blood, with Jurkat cell RNA spiked in. These receptors came from a human donor in good health. Some libraries in this study had Jurkat cell RNA spiked in. CDR3s include the opening cysteine and the closing phenylalanine or tryptophan. The D gene is left open where the match is weak. Clone sizes are given selectively: once, few, many, or a class where the clone is expanded.

v_call: TRBV9; d_call: -; clone_size: -; j_call: TRBJ2-3; cdr3_aa: CASSVGRTTDTQYF; cdr3_nt: TGTGCCAGCAGCGTAGGGAGAACCACAGATACGCAGTATTTT
v_call: TRBV20-1; d_call: -; clone_size: many; j_call: TRBJ1-1; cdr3_aa: CSARVGENTEAFF; cdr3_nt: TGCAGTGCTAGAGTGGGGGAGAACACTGAAGCTTTCTTT
v_call: TRBV7-6; d_call: -; clone_size: -; j_call: TRBJ2-5; cdr3_aa: CASSSLRQSPETPYF; cdr3_nt: TGTGCCAGCAGCTCCCTAAGACAGTCCCCCGAGACCCCGTACTTC
v_call: TRBV11-2; d_call: -; clone_size: -; j_call: TRBJ1-3; cdr3_aa: CASSPGRNSGNTIYF; cdr3_nt: TGTGCCAGCAGCCCCGGCAGGAACTCTGGAAACACCATATATTTT
v_call: TRBV6-5; d_call: TRBD1; clone_size: many; j_call: TRBJ2-7; cdr3_aa: CASSYSGTGGSEQYF; cdr3_nt: TGTGCCAGCAGTTACTCGGGGACAGGGGGATCCGAGCAGTACTTC
v_call: TRBV29-1; d_call: TRBD2; clone_size: many; j_call: TRBJ2-7; cdr3_aa: CSVESSGNYEQYF; cdr3_nt: TGCAGCGTTGAGTCTAGCGGGAATTACGAGCAGTACTTC
v_call: TRBV5-1; d_call: -; clone_size: many; j_call: TRBJ2-5; cdr3_aa: CASSLVATQGETQYF; cdr3_nt: TGCGCCAGCAGCTTGGTAGCGACGCAGGGAGAGACCCAGTACTTC
v_call: TRBV6-1; d_call: -; clone_size: many; j_call: TRBJ1-5; cdr3_aa: CASSEGGARALSNQPQHF; cdr3_nt: TGTGCCAGCAGTGAAGGGGGAGCGAGGGCCCTTAGCAATCAGCCCCAGCATTTT
v_call: TRBV15; d_call: -; clone_size: -; j_call: TRBJ1-3; cdr3_aa: CATSRASDTYSGNTIYF; cdr3_nt: TGTGCCACCAGCAGAGCTTCGGACACCTACTCTGGAAACACCATATATTTT
v_call: TRBV27; d_call: -; clone_size: few; j_call: TRBJ1-3; cdr3_aa: CASSSDAHPGNTIYF; cdr3_nt: TGTGCCAGCAGTTCCGACGCACACCCTGGAAACACCATATATTTT
v_call: TRBV4-2; d_call: -; clone_size: few; j_call: TRBJ1-2; cdr3_aa: CASSQDLLVGIYGYTF; cdr3_nt: TGTGCCAGCAGCCAAGATCTATTGGTAGGAATCTATGGCTACACCTTC
v_call: TRBV27; d_call: -; clone_size: many; j_call: TRBJ1-2; cdr3_aa: CASSQSGTRPYGYTF; cdr3_nt: TGTGCCAGCAGTCAATCCGGGACGAGACCCTATGGCTACACCTTC
v_call: TRBV29-1; d_call: -; clone_size: few; j_call: TRBJ2-3; cdr3_aa: CSVPDGGGDTQYF; cdr3_nt: TGCAGCGTTCCCGACGGAGGGGGGGATACGCAGTATTTT
v_call: TRBV12-3/TRBV12-4; d_call: TRBD2; clone_size: -; j_call: TRBJ2-5; cdr3_aa: CAGSSQASGVQETQYF; cdr3_nt: TGTGCCGGCAGTTCTCAGGCTAGCGGGGTTCAAGAGACCCAGTACTTC
v_call: TRBV4-2; d_call: -; clone_size: many; j_call: TRBJ2-7; cdr3_aa: CASSQEANGGMYEQYF; cdr3_nt: TGTGCCAGCAGCCAAGAGGCTAACGGTGGTATGTACGAGCAGTACTTC
v_call: TRBV4-1; d_call: -; clone_size: few; j_call: TRBJ1-2; cdr3_aa: CASSQETSNYGYTF; cdr3_nt: TGCGCCAGCAGCCAGGAGACAAGCAACTATGGCTACACCTTC
v_call: TRBV6-6; d_call: -; clone_size: -; j_call: TRBJ1-4; cdr3_aa: CASSRDIRGEKLFF; cdr3_nt: TGTGCCAGCAGTAGGGACATCCGGGGTGAAAAACTGTTTTTT
v_call: TRBV20-1; d_call: TRBD2; clone_size: -; j_call: TRBJ2-1; cdr3_aa: CSARALVTSVNEQFF; cdr3_nt: TGCAGTGCTAGAGCGTTGGTGACTAGCGTGAATGAGCAGTTCTTC
v_call: TRBV28; d_call: -; clone_size: -; j_call: TRBJ2-7; cdr3_aa: CAGSSRVYEQCF; cdr3_nt: TGTGCCGGCAGTTCCAGGGTTTACGAGCAGTGCTTC
v_call: TRBV30; d_call: -; clone_size: many; j_call: TRBJ1-1; cdr3_aa: CAWSPGIGTEAFF; cdr3_nt: TGTGCCTGGAGTCCAGGGATCGGCACTGAAGCTTTCTTT
v_call: TRBV19; d_call: TRBD1; clone_size: many; j_call: TRBJ2-5; cdr3_aa: CASSRTGAGETQYF; cdr3_nt: TGTGCCAGTAGCAGAACAGGGGCCGGGGAGACCCAGTACTTC
v_call: TRBV7-9; d_call: -; clone_size: many; j_call: TRBJ2-7; cdr3_aa: CASSPSRDITYEQYF; cdr3_nt: TGTGCCAGCAGCCCATCCCGGGACATTACCTACGAGCAGTACTTC
v_call: TRBV7-2; d_call: -; clone_size: many; j_call: TRBJ2-1; cdr3_aa: CASSLAVGWGATYNEQFF; cdr3_nt: TGTGCCAGCAGCTTAGCGGTTGGGTGGGGGGCTACCTACAATGAGCAGTTCTTC
v_call: TRBV13; d_call: -; clone_size: -; j_call: TRBJ2-2; cdr3_aa: CASNLENTGELFF; cdr3_nt: TGTGCCAGCAACTTAGAAAACACCGGGGAGCTGTTTTTT
v_call: TRBV2; d_call: -; clone_size: -; j_call: TRBJ1-5; cdr3_aa: CASSEQLSNQPQHF; cdr3_nt: TGTGCCAGCAGTGAACAGCTTAGCAATCAGCCCCAGCATTTT
v_call: TRBV2; d_call: -; clone_size: many; j_call: TRBJ2-7; cdr3_aa: CASRRGSRVEQYF; cdr3_nt: TGTGCCAGCCGCAGGGGCAGCAGGGTCGAGCAGTACTTC
v_call: TRBV12-3/TRBV12-4; d_call: TRBD1; clone_size: few; j_call: TRBJ2-5; cdr3_aa: CASGVLGQQETQYF; cdr3_nt: TGTGCCAGCGGCGTTCTGGGACAGCAAGAGACCCAGTACTTC
v_call: TRBV6-5; d_call: -; clone_size: -; j_call: TRBJ2-7; cdr3_aa: CASSYGQGMVSEQYF; cdr3_nt: TGTGCCAGCAGTTACGGGCAGGGGATGGTTTCCGAGCAGTACTTC
v_call: TRBV4-2; d_call: -; clone_size: many; j_call: TRBJ1-2; cdr3_aa: CASSQDEGLRYTF; cdr3_nt: TGTGCCAGCAGCCAAGATGAGGGGCTCCGCTACACCTTC
v_call: TRBV29-1; d_call: TRBD2; clone_size: many; j_call: TRBJ2-5; cdr3_aa: CSASAGLAGETQYF; cdr3_nt: TGCAGTGCCAGTGCCGGACTAGCGGGAGAGACCCAGTACTTC